This is a list of T cell receptor beta chains from one sample in a study of blood T cell repertoires in COVID-19. Sequencing used immunoSEQ multiplex PCR; TCRdb keeps in-frame clones, though not all of them. This sample yields roughly 230,000 clones, of which roughly nine tenths are seen a single time; around 4% belongs to the top ten. Sequencing used PBMCs or T cells enriched from blood (not recorded which). The receptors were sampled from a woman aged 25 to 45 with acute COVID-19. Both conserved end residues are part of each CDR3. The order of the fields is V gene, CDR3 protein.

>TRBV29-1
CSVGGTSLPETQYF
>TRBV14
CASSQQGNSYEQYF
>TRBV7-9
CASSSDRDSNQPQHF
>TRBV2
CASREGDTQYF
>TRBV6-1
CASSEWRTGEPNTDTQYF
>TRBV18
CASSPQGQGYQPQHF
>TRBV6-5
CASSYRGTTNEKLFF
>TRBV29-1
CSVGEGTRGAPITEAFF
>TRBV29-1
CSFRHRDQETQYF
>TRBV6-5
CASNVQGARDQPQHF
>TRBV7-8
CASSPGDSRKAQPQHF
>TRBV2
CASSVLPSGAAANTGELFF
>TRBV10-3
CAISESAGGNQPQHF
>TRBV27
CASRPGQGAQPQHF
>TRBV11-2
CASSLDLSDRGPVNYGYTF
>TRBV3-1/TRBV3-2
CASSLRGTSGSRGTGELFF
>TRBV5-4
CASSPAGQGNEKLFF
>TRBV4-1
CASSQIAANSYEQYF
>TRBV9
CASSGTSGGSYEQYF
>TRBV12-5
CASGLVRRVPYEQYF
>TRBV7-2
CASSLWDRGYNEQFF
>TRBV2
CASSRVAASSYNSPLHF
>TRBV29-1
CSVVAWRGGGDEQFF
>TRBV7-9
CASSRMGARDEQFF
>TRBV28
CASSLWTRGAISGAIEGSYNEQFF
>TRBV5-4
CASSFLRDRGRNEQFF
>TRBV6-1
CASSLGTGNTEAFF
>TRBV10-2
CASSEGPGSGGNTIYF
>TRBV7-8
CASKRAGLSYEQYF
>TRBV27
CASSFSSLHEQYF
>TRBV4-3
CASSRGQDYEQYF
>TRBV30
CAWSVGTGGSPLHF
>TRBV2
CASRVTGYIAFF
>TRBV11-2
CASSRTGREAFF
>TRBV11-2
CASSFGGGEQYF
>TRBV5-6
CASSVGGGTEAFF
>TRBV28
CASRSAQGAFGTEAFF
>TRBV9
CASSVGGLDNTGELFF
>TRBV5-6
CASSYGLAGLETQYF
>TRBV18
CASSSGPYNEQFF
>TRBV2
CASRVGHEGNTIYF
>TRBV5-1
CASSFPRGEAFF
>TRBV2
CASSEVRTGGHGYTF
>TRBV6-5
CASVPGTGRTEAFF
>TRBV10-2
CASSERGLSGNTIYF
>TRBV5-4
CASSLGTGVASPLHF
>TRBV6-2/TRBV6-3
CASSPRLAGGRGNEQFF